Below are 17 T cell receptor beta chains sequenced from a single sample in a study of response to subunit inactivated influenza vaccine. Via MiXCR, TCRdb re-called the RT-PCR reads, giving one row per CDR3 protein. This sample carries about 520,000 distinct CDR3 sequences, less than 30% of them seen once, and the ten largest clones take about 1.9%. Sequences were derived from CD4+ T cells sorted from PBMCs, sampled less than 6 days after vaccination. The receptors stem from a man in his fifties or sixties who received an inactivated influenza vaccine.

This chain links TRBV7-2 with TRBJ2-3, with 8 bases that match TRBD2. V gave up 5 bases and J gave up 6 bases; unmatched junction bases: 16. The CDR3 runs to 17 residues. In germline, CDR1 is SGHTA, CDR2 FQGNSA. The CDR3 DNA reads TGTGCCAGCAGCGATAGTCCCGGGGGGGCAGGCGCCGATACGCAGTATTTT. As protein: CASSDSPGGAGADTQYF.

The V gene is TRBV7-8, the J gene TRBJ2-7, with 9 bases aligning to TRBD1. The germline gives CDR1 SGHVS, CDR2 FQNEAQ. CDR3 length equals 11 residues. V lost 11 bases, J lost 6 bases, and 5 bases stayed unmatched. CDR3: CAVGTGSEQYF. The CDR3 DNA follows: TGTGCCGTCGGGACAGGGTCCGAGCAGTACTTC.

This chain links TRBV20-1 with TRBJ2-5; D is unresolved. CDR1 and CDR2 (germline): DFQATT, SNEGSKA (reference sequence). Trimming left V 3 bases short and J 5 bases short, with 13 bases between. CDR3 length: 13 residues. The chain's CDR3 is CSASDPVSETQYF. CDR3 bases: TGCAGTGCTAGCGACCCAGTATCGGAGACCCAGTACTTC.

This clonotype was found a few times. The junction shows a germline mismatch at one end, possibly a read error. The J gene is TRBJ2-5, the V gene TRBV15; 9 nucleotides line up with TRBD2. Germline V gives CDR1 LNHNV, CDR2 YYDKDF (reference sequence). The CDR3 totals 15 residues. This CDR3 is CATTRVAGAQETQYF. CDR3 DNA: TGTGCCACCACCAGAGTAGCGGGGGCACAAGAGACCCAGTACTTC.

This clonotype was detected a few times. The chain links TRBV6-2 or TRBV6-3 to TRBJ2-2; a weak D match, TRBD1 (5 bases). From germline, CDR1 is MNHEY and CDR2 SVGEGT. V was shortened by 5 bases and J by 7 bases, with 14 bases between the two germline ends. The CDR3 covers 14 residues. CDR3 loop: CASSPGGAVGELFF. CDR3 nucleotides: TGTGCCAGCAGTCCCGGTGGGGCCGTCGGGGAGCTGTTTTTT.

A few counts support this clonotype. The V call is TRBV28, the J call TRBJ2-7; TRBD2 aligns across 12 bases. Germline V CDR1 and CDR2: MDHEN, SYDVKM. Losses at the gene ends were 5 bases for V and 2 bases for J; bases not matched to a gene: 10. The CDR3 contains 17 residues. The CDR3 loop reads CASSGGTSGFSTYEQYF. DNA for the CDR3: TGTGCCAGCAGTGGCGGGACTAGCGGGTTTTCAACCTACGAGCAGTACTTC.

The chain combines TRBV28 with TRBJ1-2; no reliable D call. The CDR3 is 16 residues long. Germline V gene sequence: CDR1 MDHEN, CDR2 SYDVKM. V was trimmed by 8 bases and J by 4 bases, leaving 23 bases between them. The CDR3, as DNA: TGTGCCAGCGCCGACTCCTTAAGGCCAACGGTCTATGGCTACACCTTC. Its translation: CASADSLRPTVYGYTF.

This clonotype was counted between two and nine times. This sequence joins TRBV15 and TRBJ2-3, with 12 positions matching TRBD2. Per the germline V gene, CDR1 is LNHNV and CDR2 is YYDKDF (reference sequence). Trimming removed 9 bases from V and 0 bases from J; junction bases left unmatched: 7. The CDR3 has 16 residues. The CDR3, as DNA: TGTGCCACAATGACCGGGACTAGCGGGAGCACAGATACGCAGTATTTT. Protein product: CATMTGTSGSTDTQYF.

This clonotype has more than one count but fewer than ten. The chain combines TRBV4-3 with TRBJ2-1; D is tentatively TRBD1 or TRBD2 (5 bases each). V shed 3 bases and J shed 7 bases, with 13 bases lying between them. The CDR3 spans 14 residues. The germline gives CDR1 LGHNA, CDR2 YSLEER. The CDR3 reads CASSQASWGNEQFF. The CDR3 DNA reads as TGCGCCAGCAGCCAGGCCTCTTGGGGGAATGAGCAGTTCTTC.

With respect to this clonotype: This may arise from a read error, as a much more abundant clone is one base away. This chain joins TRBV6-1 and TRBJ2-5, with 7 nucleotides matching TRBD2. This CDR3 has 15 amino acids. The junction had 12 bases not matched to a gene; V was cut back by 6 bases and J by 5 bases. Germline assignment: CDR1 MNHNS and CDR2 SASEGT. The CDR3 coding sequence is TGTGCCAGCAGCGAACTAGCGAGAGTTGGGGAGACCCAGTACTTC. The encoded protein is CASSELARVGETQYF.

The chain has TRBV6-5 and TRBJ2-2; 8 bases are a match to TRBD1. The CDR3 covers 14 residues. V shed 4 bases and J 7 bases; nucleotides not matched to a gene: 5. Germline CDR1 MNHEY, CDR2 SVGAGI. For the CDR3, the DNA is TGTGCCAGCAGTTTGGACAGGGTCGGCGGGGAGCTGTTTTTT. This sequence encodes CASSLDRVGGELFF.

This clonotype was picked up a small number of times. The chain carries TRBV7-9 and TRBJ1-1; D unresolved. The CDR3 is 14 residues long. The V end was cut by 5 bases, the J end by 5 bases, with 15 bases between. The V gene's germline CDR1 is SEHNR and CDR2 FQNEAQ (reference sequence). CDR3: CASSPQIGGTEAFF. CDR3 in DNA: TGTGCCAGCAGCCCGCAGATAGGAGGAACTGAAGCTTTCTTT.

Here the CDR3 reads CSARIWPGQGNQPQHF. Written as DNA, the CDR3 is TGCAGTGCTAGGATTTGGCCGGGGCAGGGGAATCAGCCCCAGCATTTT. The chain combines TRBV20-1 with TRBJ1-5, with D tentatively TRBD1 (6 bases). In germline, CDR1 is DFQATT, CDR2 SNEGSKA (reference sequence). The CDR3 runs to 16 residues. V was clipped by 3 bases and J by 4 bases, with 19 bases between them.

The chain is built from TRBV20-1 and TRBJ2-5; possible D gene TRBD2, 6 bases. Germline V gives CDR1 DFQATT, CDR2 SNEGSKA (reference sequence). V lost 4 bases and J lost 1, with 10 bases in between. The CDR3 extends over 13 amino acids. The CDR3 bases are TGCAGTGCTACGGGAGACACCCAAGAGACCCAGTACTTC. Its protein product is CSATGDTQETQYF.

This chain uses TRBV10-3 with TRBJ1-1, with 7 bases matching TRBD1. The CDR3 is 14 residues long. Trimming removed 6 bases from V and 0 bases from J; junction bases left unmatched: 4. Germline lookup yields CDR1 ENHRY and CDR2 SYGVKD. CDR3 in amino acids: CAIRGDSLNTEAFF. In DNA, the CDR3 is TGTGCCATCAGGGGGGACAGTTTGAACACTGAAGCTTTCTTT.

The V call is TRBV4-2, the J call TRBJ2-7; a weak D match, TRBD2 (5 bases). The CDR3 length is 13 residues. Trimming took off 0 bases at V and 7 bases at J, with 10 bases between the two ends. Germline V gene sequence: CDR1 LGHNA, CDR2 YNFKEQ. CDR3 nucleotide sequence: TGTGCCAGCAGCCAAGATACGGGGTGGGAGCAGTACTTC. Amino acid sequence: CASSQDTGWEQYF.

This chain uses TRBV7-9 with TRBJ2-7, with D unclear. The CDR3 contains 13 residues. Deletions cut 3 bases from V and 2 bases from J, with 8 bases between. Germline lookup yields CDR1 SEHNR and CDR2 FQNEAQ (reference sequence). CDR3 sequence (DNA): TGTGCCAGCAGCTTCGCTTTAGCCTACGAGCAGTACTTC. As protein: CASSFALAYEQYF.